A selection of T cell receptor gamma chains follows, all from one sample in a study of intestinal T cells in coeliac disease. TCRdb redid the clone calls on the multiplex PCR reads with CATT. The table records fewer than 1,400 gamma-chain clones, more than 45% of them present only once. The sample consisted of a duodenal biopsy. These receptors originate from a human donor with celiac disease. The CDR3 runs from the conserved cysteine through the conserved F or W. Rows may omit the clone size; those that give it use once, few, many or a size class.

TRGJ1/TRGJ2	.	TRGV8	CATTNLDRSYKKLF	TGTGCCACCACCAACCTTGACAGGAGTTATAAGAAACTCTTT
TRGJ1/TRGJ2	.	TRGV4	CATWDGPGPFFSYKKLF	TGTGCCACCTGGGATGGCCCAGGCCCCTTTTTTAGTTATAAGAAACTCTTT
TRGJ1/TRGJ2	few	TRGV10	CAAWGNYYKKLF	TGTGCTGCGTGGGGGAATTATTATAAGAAACTCTTT
TRGJ1/TRGJ2	.	TRGV2	CAHLGRPPAVFYYKKLF	TGTGCCCACCTGGGACGGCCCCCTGCGGTCTTTTATTATAAGAAACTCTTT
TRGJP2	.	TRGV8	CATWEVGTYSSDWIKTF	TGTGCCACCTGGGAAGTAGGGACCTATAGTAGTGATTGGATCAAGACGTTT
TRGJ1/TRGJ2	.	TRGV9	CAVVGERGFYKKLF	TGTGCCGTTGTGGGAGAACGGGGGTTTTATAAGAAACTCTTT
TRGJP1	.	TRGV11	CACWIRPLGWFKIF	TGTGCCTGCTGGATTAGGCCACTTGGTTGGTTCAAGATATTT
TRGJP2	.	TRGV11	CACWSQLVIWIKTF	TGTGCCTGCTGGAGCCAGTTAGTGATTTGGATCAAGACGTTT
TRGJ1/TRGJ2	few	TRGV10	CAAWDMGGYYYYKKLF	TGTGCTGCGTGGGATATGGGGGGTTATTATTATTATAAGAAACTCTTT
TRGJ1/TRGJ2	.	TRGV8	CAPGVYKKLF	TGTGCACCTGGTGTATATAAGAAACTCTTT
TRGJ1/TRGJ2	.	TRGV8	CATWAEFAREKLF	TGTGCCACCTGGGCGGAATTCGCTAGGGAGAAACTCTTT
TRGJ1/TRGJ2	.	TRGV2	CAPRDDYKKLF	TGTGCACCTCGGGACGATTATAAGAAACTCTTT